The present TCR beta chain was sequenced within a study of cytotoxic CD8 clonotypes in ibrutinib-treated CLL. Overall study: IGHV unmutated 17; relapsed/refractory 10 to 11; treatment-naive more than 14.

The count of this clone is one. Its matching antigen is unknown. Germline loops: CDR1 LNHNV, CDR2 YYDKDF (reference sequence). The V end was cut by 0 bases, the J end by 11 bases, with 13 bases between. The CDR3 is 14 residues long. Roughly 2.1 micrograms of genomic DNA came from cryopreserved PBMCs for TCR beta libraries. General study results and limits: Elevated clonality accompanied ibrutinib response, with a return toward baseline values at progression. On treatment, the uncommon public clonotypes contracted or remained stable.

Using immunoSEQ multiplex PCR, the repertoire was profiled, and TCRdb retains in-frame clones only, with some absent. The sample has about 72,000 clones; approximately 80% are singletons. This chain links TRBV15 with TRBJ1-4, with D perhaps matching TRBD1 (5 bases). Sequencing was performed on PBMCs, taken at disease progression, from a patient treated with ibrutinib. This receptor was taken from a human donor with chronic lymphocytic leukemia. CDR3 coding DNA: TGTGCCACCAGCAGAGATGGGCCGGGACGGAAACTGTTTTTT. It is translated as CATSRDGPGRKLFF. The full variable domain, rest sourced from reference TRBV15 and TRBJ1-4, is DAMVIQNPRYQVTQFGKPVTLSCSQTLNHNVMYWYQQKSSQAPKLLFHYYDKDFNNEADTPDNFQSRRPNTSFCFLDIRSPGLGDTAMYLCATSRDGPGRKLFFGSGTQLSVL.